A single TCR beta chain is shown here with its context. Its cognate antigen is unknown. This record comes from a study of T cell responses to AZD1222 COVID-19 vaccine. Findings and limits, study-wide: When two AZD1222 doses had been given, Spike-specific TCR breadth and depth rose. Spike was spanned by vaccine-associated CD4 TCRs, with dominance at 160-218 and 743-854.

Profiling relied on immunoSEQ multiplex PCR, and the TCRdb table lists in-frame clones only, not all of them. This sample has under 150,000 clones, with 88% found just once. Second-dose groups at about 4 or about 12 weeks were pooled. V was pared by 4 bases and J by 4 bases, with 3 bases of the junction left unmatched. CDR3 size: 14 residues. The germline V gene has CDR1 SGHAT and CDR2 FQNNGV. This sequence joins TRBV11-2 and TRBJ2-2; 7 positions match TRBD1. The receptor was derived from an adult who received the AZD1222 COVID-19 vaccine. The sample here was peripheral blood, taken 28 days after the second AZD1222 dose. This chain's CDR3 is CASSSNRGTGELFF. The CDR3 DNA reads as TGTGCCAGCAGCTCGAACAGGGGCACCGGGGAGCTGTTTTTT. The full variable domain, completed using reference TRBV11-2 and TRBJ2-2, is EAGVAQSPRYKIIEKRQSVAFWCNPISGHATLYWYQQILGQGPKLLIQFQNNGVVDDSQLPKDRFSAERLKGVDSTLKIQPAKLEDSAVYLCASSSNRGTGELFFGEGSRLTVL.